One sample yielded the 23 T cell receptor beta chains listed below, sequenced in a study. Using its own MiXCR run on the 5' RACE reads, TCRdb lists one record per CDR3 protein. The sample contains about 42,000 distinct CDR3 sequences, approximately 28% of which appear only once. Sequencing was performed on tumor-infiltrating memory CD4+ T cells sorted from the breast tumor. Sample subset: memory CD4+ T cells, CD4+CD45RO+CD25-. These receptors were collected from a female donor with breast cancer.

CDR3 region: CASGKGQGNTEAFF. The CDR3, as DNA: TGTGCCAGCGGAAAGGGACAGGGCAACACTGAAGCTTTCTTT. This chain connects TRBV27 to TRBJ1-1; TRBD1 aligns across 9 bases. Trimming removed 8 bases from V and 2 bases from J; junction bases left unmatched: 6. This CDR3 is built from 14 residues. CDR1 and CDR2 (germline): MNHEY, SMNVEV (reference sequence).

Only a few counts were recorded for this clonotype. V and J are TRBV4-1 and TRBJ2-3; 12 bases agree with TRBD2. Trimming at V came to 6 bases and at J to 6 bases, leaving 4 bases not matched to a gene. The germline CDR1 and CDR2 sequences are MGHRA and YSYEKL. CDR3 length equals 14 residues. CDR3 bases: TGCGCCAGCAGGGGGACTAGCGGGCGGGATACGCAGTATTTT. This sequence encodes CASRGTSGRDTQYF.

The genes are TRBV27 and TRBJ2-7; D is unclear. The germline V gene has CDR1 MNHEY and CDR2 SMNVEV (reference sequence). The CDR3 extends over 11 amino acids. The CDR3 DNA follows: TGTGCGGTACGGGTTGGGAACGAGCAGTACGTC. Amino acid sequence: CAVRVGNEQYV.

This chain connects TRBV5-4 to TRBJ1-1; D is uncertain. The CDR3 sequence is 14 residues long. Germline V gene data show CDR1 as SGHNT and CDR2 as YYREEE (reference sequence). V lost 2 bases and J lost 3, with 11 bases in between. For the CDR3, the DNA is TGTGCCAGCAGCTTCTGGGGATCGGACACTGAAGCTTTCTTT. This codes for CASSFWGSDTEAFF.

This clonotype was picked up one time. The chain recombines TRBV12-3 or TRBV12-4 with TRBJ1-2; a possible D gene is TRBD1 (5 bases). The CDR3 spans 13 residues. V was trimmed by 4 bases and J by 8 bases, leaving 14 bases between them. CDR3 in DNA: TGTGCCAGCAGTTCAATAGACAGTGGGGGCTACACCTTC. The encoded protein is CASSSIDSGGYTF.

The V gene is TRBV7-3, the J gene TRBJ2-7; TRBD1 aligns across 7 bases. Germline loops: CDR1 SGHTA, CDR2 FQGTGA. The CDR3 has 15 amino acids. After removal of 5 bases from V and 0 bases from J, the junction contained 7 bases not matched to a gene. The CDR3: CASSARQGNSYEQYF. In DNA form, the CDR3 reads TGTGCCAGCAGCGCCCGACAGGGAAACTCCTACGAGCAGTACTTC.

This clonotype was found many times. The chain has TRBV15 and TRBJ2-1, with 8 bases identical to TRBD1. Germline V lookup: CDR1 LNHNV, CDR2 YYDKDF (reference sequence). V was pared by 0 bases and J by 5 bases, with 3 bases of the junction left unmatched. This CDR3 has 15 amino acids. Here the CDR3 DNA reads TGTGCCACCAGCAGAGAAGGACAGGGAAACAATGAGCAGTTCTTC. This sequence encodes CATSREGQGNNEQFF.

This clonotype was found a few times. The chain combines TRBV4-1 with TRBJ2-4; 7 bases fit TRBD1. This CDR3 contains 16 residues. V gave up 0 bases and J gave up 8 bases; unmatched junction bases: 10. Germline CDR1 and CDR2: MGHRA and YSYEKL. The CDR3 spells CASSQDQGVRSDIQYF. CDR3 in DNA: TGCGCCAGCAGCCAAGATCAGGGGGTGCGGTCGGACATTCAGTACTTC.

This chain uses TRBV24-1 with TRBJ1-5, with D possibly matching TRBD1 (5 bases). The CDR3 consists of 15 residues. The germline V and J ends were trimmed by 6 bases and 4 bases, with 15 bases remaining between them. Germline loops: CDR1 KGHDR, CDR2 SFDVKD. CDR3 nucleotides: TGTGCCACCAGTCCACCGGGACGGCTTAATCAGCCCCAGCATTTT. Translated, it gives CATSPPGRLNQPQHF.

This clonotype turned up a few times. The chain combines TRBV24-1 with TRBJ2-5; 9 bases line up with TRBD1. Per germline, CDR1 KGHDR and CDR2 SFDVKD. After removal of 4 bases from V and 2 bases from J, the junction contained 10 bases not matched to a gene. The CDR3 contains 17 residues. The DNA for the CDR3 is TGTGCCACCAGTGACTCCCCTGGACAGGGGACTCAAGAGACCCAGTACTTC. This sequence encodes CATSDSPGQGTQETQYF.

The chain recombines TRBV5-1 with TRBJ2-1; 16 bases match TRBD2. CDR1 SGHRS and CDR2 YFSETQ come from the germline V gene. Trimming took 10 bases from V and 0 from J; bases not matched to a gene: 10. The CDR3 has 18 amino acids. The CDR3 here is CASQRGLAGGISYNEQFF. In nucleotides, the CDR3 is TGCGCCTCACAAAGGGGACTAGCGGGAGGGATCTCCTACAATGAGCAGTTCTTC.

This clonotype was counted a single time. This chain links TRBV6-5 with TRBJ2-3, with D possibly TRBD2 on 5 matching bases. V was pared by 6 bases and J by 3 bases, with 16 bases between. The germline CDR1 and CDR2 sequences are MNHEY and SVGAGI. This CDR3 has 15 residues. As DNA, the CDR3 is TGTGCCAGCAGAGACGACTACCTCGGGACAGATACGCAGTATTTT. Its protein product is CASRDDYLGTDTQYF.

The chain links TRBV10-2 to TRBJ2-3, with 9 bases identical to TRBD2. Trimming cost V 10 bases and J 5 bases; bases outside gene matches: 19. Germline assignment: CDR1 WSHSY and CDR2 SAAADI. The CDR3 loop spans 17 amino acids. CDR3 coding DNA: TGCGCCACCTATCTTCCCCTTCTAGCGGGGAAAAAAGATACGCAGTATTTT. The encoded protein is CATYLPLLAGKKDTQYF.

The chain joins TRBV4-2 to TRBJ2-3; 11 bases are shared with TRBD2. The CDR3 sequence is 17 residues long. The junction had 9 bases not matched to a gene; V was cut back by 6 bases and J by 1 base. Looked up from germline, CDR1 is LGHNA and CDR2 is YNFKEQ. CDR3 nucleotide sequence: TGTGCCAGCAGACCACTAGCGGGGGTCCTCGGCACAGATACGCAGTATTTT. This encodes CASRPLAGVLGTDTQYF.

This rearrangement joins TRBV27 to TRBJ2-5; D is undetermined. V was cut by 3 bases and J by 0 bases, with 5 bases left in between. CDR1 and CDR2 from the germline V gene are MNHEY and SMNVEV (reference sequence). The CDR3 is 13 amino acids. Here the CDR3 DNA reads TGTGCCAGCAGTTTGTCAGACCAAGAGACCCAGTACTTC. This encodes CASSLSDQETQYF.

V and J are TRBV4-1 and TRBJ2-5; D may correspond to TRBD1 or TRBD2 (6 bases each). CDR3 length: 15 amino acids. Trimming pared 1 base from V and 5 bases from J, leaving 14 bases between. The germline V gene has CDR1 MGHRA and CDR2 YSYEKL. Here the CDR3 reads CASSQVGGIVETQYF. In DNA form, the CDR3 reads TGCGCCAGCAGCCAAGTAGGGGGGATCGTGGAGACCCAGTACTTC.

Ten or more counts support this clonotype. The gene calls are TRBV12-3 or TRBV12-4 and TRBJ2-5, with 7 bases that match TRBD1. V lost 6 bases, J lost 3 bases, and 4 bases stayed unmatched. The CDR3 loop spans 13 amino acids. The CDR3 region has the DNA TGTGCCAGCAGACGGACAGGTGAAGAGACCCAGTACTTC. As protein: CASRRTGEETQYF.

This sequence joins TRBV7-9 and TRBJ2-2, with D possibly matching TRBD1 (5 bases). Germline CDR1 SEHNR, CDR2 FQNEAQ (reference sequence). This CDR3 is 16 amino acids long. V lost 1 base, J lost 4 bases, and 13 bases lay in between. In DNA, the CDR3 is TGTGCCAGCAGCTTAGTCCCCCAGGGAACCACCGGGGAGCTGTTTTTT. Protein: CASSLVPQGTTGELFF.

This clonotype occurred a few times. The chain couples TRBV9 to TRBJ2-4; 9 bases are shared with TRBD2. The CDR3 loop spans 15 amino acids. Germline V CDR1 and CDR2: SGDLS, YYNGEE. Trimming cost V 0 bases and J 4 bases; bases outside gene matches: 2. CDR3 sequence reads: CASSVGAGGKNIQYF. DNA of the CDR3: TGTGCCAGCAGCGTAGGTGCGGGGGGGAAAAACATTCAGTACTTC.

The genes are TRBV7-3 and TRBJ2-7; 9 positions agree with TRBD2. The CDR3 spans 14 residues. The ends lost 5 bases at V and 4 bases at J; junction bases unmatched: 6. Germline loops: CDR1 SGHTA, CDR2 FQGTGA. The CDR3 DNA is TGTGCCAGCAGCCCGACTAGCGGAGGATACGAGCAGTACTTC. It specifies CASSPTSGGYEQYF.

This clonotype has just a few counts. The gene calls are TRBV10-3 and TRBJ1-2; TRBD1 matches 7 bases. Trimming took 3 bases from V and 8 from J; bases not matched to a gene: 18. Germline values: CDR1 ENHRY, CDR2 SYGVKD. The CDR3 is made up of 17 amino acids. The CDR3 DNA sequence: TGTGCCATCAGTGACCGTCTCAATACAGGGGTTGACGGAGGCTACACCTTC. The encoded protein is CAISDRLNTGVDGGYTF.

The chain employs TRBV3-1 and TRBJ1-5; D is uncertain. CDR1 and CDR2 (germline): LGHDT, YNNKEL (reference sequence). V lost 2 bases, J lost 2 bases, and 7 bases lay in between. This CDR3 contains 14 residues. The CDR3 sequence is CASSQRWGNQPQHF. The DNA for the CDR3 is TGTGCCAGCAGCCAACGGTGGGGCAATCAGCCCCAGCATTTT.

With respect to this clonotype: At one end, the junction sequence differs from germline, possibly due to a read error. V usage is TRBV28 and J usage is TRBJ1-1, with D perhaps TRBD1 (6 bases). From germline, CDR1 is MDHEN and CDR2 SYDVKM. CDR3 length equals 14 residues. The CDR3, as DNA: TGTGCCAGCAGTTTGAGAGGGGGGAACACTGAAGCTTTCTTC. Translating gives CASSLRGGNTEAFF.